This entry lists 22 T cell receptor beta chains sequenced from one sample in a study of T-cell memory formation after mild COVID-19. Each CDR3 protein gets one entry after TCRdb re-called the 5' RACE reads with MiXCR. The data contain 400,000 to 500,000 distinct CDR3 sequences, less than 25% of them singletons. Sequenced sample: PBMCs or a T cell subset sorted from them (not recorded which). Source of these receptors: an adult woman who had mild COVID-19 (a few samples of this study predate the infection). Cell type and time point are not known.

V and J are TRBV5-1 and TRBJ1-1; TRBD1 is a possible D gene (5 bases). V was pared by 0 bases and J by 4 bases, with 13 bases between. This CDR3 is 15 amino acids long. In germline, CDR1 is SGHRS, CDR2 YFSETQ. CDR3 coding DNA: TGCGCCAGCAGCTTGGCTTCCGTGGGGACCACTGAAGCTTTCTTT. It specifies CASSLASVGTTEAFF.

The V call is TRBV19, the J call TRBJ2-2; either TRBD1 or TRBD2 may fit D (6 bases each). Trimming stripped 7 bases from V and 3 bases from J, with 15 bases between. The CDR3 covers 15 residues. CDR1 LNHDA and CDR2 SQIVND come from the germline V gene (reference sequence). In DNA form, the CDR3 reads TGTGCCAGTACCTCAGGAGGGGGTTACACCGGGGAGCTGTTTTTT. Its protein is CASTSGGGYTGELFF.

CDR3 sequence: CSVERADRISSEAFF. The DNA of the CDR3 is TGCAGCGTTGAACGGGCCGACAGGATTTCTAGTGAAGCTTTCTTT. The V call is TRBV29-1, the J call TRBJ1-1; maybe TRBD1 (6 bases). V was shortened by 2 bases and J by 7 bases, with 20 bases between the two germline ends. This CDR3 region has 15 residues. Per the germline V gene, CDR1 is SQVTM and CDR2 is ANQGSEA.

This clonotype was counted only a few times. J is TRBJ2-2 and V is TRBV12-3 or TRBV12-4, with 8 bases fitting TRBD2. The CDR3 is made up of 15 amino acids. Trimming at V came to 3 bases and at J to 5 bases, leaving 5 bases not matched to a gene. The CDR3 DNA reads TGTGCCAGCAGTTTGGGTAGCGGGACGACCGGGGAGCTGTTTTTT. Amino acids: CASSLGSGTTGELFF.

The rearrangement joins TRBV20-1 to TRBJ1-1; D possibly corresponds to TRBD1 (5 bases). This CDR3 is 14 amino acids long. Trimming removed 2 bases from V and 2 bases from J, with 12 bases in between. Germline V gene sequence: CDR1 DFQATT, CDR2 SNEGSKA (reference sequence). CDR3 sequence reads: CSARIGGSNTEAFF. CDR3 nucleotide sequence: TGCAGTGCTAGAATCGGGGGGTCTAACACTGAAGCTTTCTTT.

The chain links TRBV5-1 to TRBJ2-3; perhaps D is TRBD1 or TRBD2 (5 bases each). The V end was cut by 4 bases, the J end by 4 bases, with 16 bases between. CDR1 and CDR2 (germline): SGHRS, YFSETQ. This CDR3 has 15 amino acids. CDR3 bases: TGCGCCAGCAGCACGGGGACCTCCGGGGCAGATACGCAGTATTTT. This sequence encodes CASSTGTSGADTQYF.

The CDR3 here is CSASPGGALDADTQYF. Written as DNA, the CDR3 is TGCAGTGCTAGTCCAGGGGGCGCATTGGATGCAGATACGCAGTATTTT. The chain uses TRBV20-1 and TRBJ2-3, with 8 bases aligning to TRBD1. Trimming cost V 3 bases and J 4 bases; bases outside gene matches: 12. Looked up from germline, CDR1 is DFQATT and CDR2 is SNEGSKA (reference sequence). This CDR3 contains 16 residues.

The V call is TRBV11-2, the J call TRBJ1-1, with D perhaps TRBD1 (6 bases). Germline V CDR1 and CDR2: SGHAT, FQNNGV. V shed 2 bases and J shed 0 bases, with 10 bases lying between them. The CDR3 has 15 amino acids. CDR3 sequence reads: CASSLRGALNTEAFF. For the CDR3, the DNA is TGTGCCAGCAGCTTACGGGGGGCACTGAACACTGAAGCTTTCTTT.

This clonotype was seen repeatedly, ten times or more. V usage is TRBV29-1 and J usage is TRBJ2-1; weak D call: TRBD1 (6 bases). Germline CDR1 is SQVTM and CDR2 is ANQGSEA. The ends were cut back, 4 bases at V and 9 bases at J, with 10 bases in the middle. The CDR3 spans 11 residues. CDR3 in amino acids: CSVGTAIEQFF. CDR3 nucleotide sequence: TGCAGCGTTGGGACAGCGATTGAGCAGTTCTTC.

This clonotype was seen a few times. The chain recombines TRBV2 with TRBJ1-1; D may be TRBD1 (5 bases). The ends were cut back, 2 bases at V and 1 base at J, with 11 bases in the middle. CDR3 size: 15 residues. Germline CDR1 and CDR2: SNHLY and FYNNEI. CDR3 sequence: CASSEQGKPNTEAFF. DNA for the CDR3: TGTGCCAGCAGTGAACAGGGAAAGCCGAACACTGAAGCTTTCTTT.

This chain connects TRBV9 to TRBJ2-7; 7 nucleotides align to TRBD2. CDR1 is SGDLS, CDR2 YYNGEE, per germline. The CDR3 length is 14 residues. V lost 4 bases, J lost 3 bases, and 7 bases stayed unmatched. Here the CDR3 reads CASSFGGSDYEQYF. The CDR3, as DNA: TGTGCCAGCAGCTTCGGGGGGAGCGACTACGAGCAGTACTTC.

The chain combines TRBV2 with TRBJ2-6; tentatively, D is TRBD1 (6 bases). Germline lookup yields CDR1 SNHLY and CDR2 FYNNEI. The CDR3 covers 19 residues. Trimming left V 4 bases short and J 0 bases short, with 19 bases between. The CDR3: CASSGRNRASFSGANVLTF. CDR3 coding DNA: TGTGCCAGCAGTGGCCGGAACAGGGCGTCATTCTCTGGGGCCAACGTCCTGACTTTC.

The chain carries TRBV15 and TRBJ1-5; tentatively, D is TRBD1 (5 bases). Germline assignment: CDR1 LNHNV and CDR2 YYDKDF (reference sequence). This CDR3 region has 14 residues. The V end was cut by 8 bases, the J end by 3 bases, with 14 bases between. The CDR3 is CATGRGSYNQPQHF. DNA of the CDR3: TGTGCCACCGGCCGGGGCTCTTACAATCAGCCCCAGCATTTT.

V and J are TRBV7-9 and TRBJ1-2; a weak D match, TRBD1 (6 bases). The germline V gene has CDR1 SEHNR and CDR2 FQNEAQ (reference sequence). There are 15 residues in the CDR3. V shed 2 bases and J shed 4 bases, with 14 bases lying between them. The DNA for the CDR3 is TGTGCCAGCAGCTTACTCCCAGGGGCACCCTATGGCTACACCTTC. This codes for CASSLLPGAPYGYTF.

The rearrangement uses TRBV4-3 and TRBJ2-5, with 10 bases aligning to TRBD2. The CDR3 has 17 amino acids. V lost 3 bases and J lost 5; bases outside the gene matches: 12. Germline CDR1 is LGHNA and CDR2 is YSLEER. The CDR3 bases are TGCGCCAGCAGCCAGCGCGGCAGCGGGAGGGCCGGGGAGACCCAGTACTTC. Its translation is CASSQRGSGRAGETQYF.

The chain recombines TRBV9 with TRBJ2-7; TRBD2 agrees at 9 bases. V lost 5 bases, J lost 3 bases, and 6 bases stayed unmatched. Germline V CDR1 and CDR2: SGDLS, YYNGEE. This CDR3 comprises 14 residues. Here the CDR3 reads CASSTGTSYYEQYF. The CDR3 bases are TGTGCCAGCAGTACCGGGACTAGCTACTACGAGCAGTACTTC.

This clonotype was detected only a few times. V is TRBV6-1 and J is TRBJ2-7; the D is unclear. V lost 1 base and J lost 4, with 11 bases in between. Germline V gene data show CDR1 as MNHNS and CDR2 as SASEGT. The CDR3 consists of 14 residues. DNA of the CDR3: TGTGCCAGCAGTGAAGGGAAGCCACCATACGAGCAGTACTTC. Amino acids: CASSEGKPPYEQYF.

The chain couples TRBV6-5 to TRBJ1-5; D uncertain. The V and J ends lost 7 bases and 1 base respectively, with 14 bases between them. From germline, CDR1 is MNHEY and CDR2 SVGAGI. The CDR3 is 15 residues long. CDR3 residues: CASTPRGESNQPQHF. The CDR3, as DNA: TGTGCCAGCACCCCCCGGGGAGAGAGCAATCAGCCCCAGCATTTT.

This clonotype was recorded at least ten times. The rearrangement joins TRBV24-1 to TRBJ2-5; D not certain. This CDR3 is 11 amino acids long. Germline lookup yields CDR1 KGHDR and CDR2 SFDVKD. Trimming took off 0 bases at V and 5 bases at J, with 0 bases between the two ends. The CDR3 reads CATSDLETQYF. The CDR3 bases are TGTGCCACCAGTGATTTGGAGACCCAGTACTTC.

V gene TRBV11-3 combines with J gene TRBJ2-7; the D is unclear. CDR1 and CDR2 (germline): SGHNT, YENEEA. The CDR3 extends over 13 amino acids. The germline V and J ends were trimmed by 0 bases and 2 bases, with 5 bases remaining between them. CDR3 nucleotide sequence: TGTGCCAGCAGCTTAGATCTCGCCTACGAGCAGTACTTC. Amino acid sequence: CASSLDLAYEQYF.

The sample holds many counts of this clonotype. At one end the junction does not follow the germline gene, possibly because of a read error. V usage is TRBV5-1 and J usage is TRBJ2-7; D gene uncertain. Germline V gives CDR1 SGHRS, CDR2 YFSETQ. CDR3 length equals 11 residues. The CDR3 nucleotides read TGTGCCAGCAGCTCCACTTACGAGCAGTACTTC. Translated, it gives CASSSTYEQYF.

The chain couples TRBV5-6 to TRBJ2-5; the match to TRBD2 covers 9 bases. The CDR3 consists of 16 residues. J gave up 3 bases and V 3 bases, and 9 bases lay outside the gene matches. Germline CDR1 and CDR2: SGHDT and YYEEEE. CDR3 bases: TGTGCCAGCAGCTCCATTTACGTAGCGGGGGAAGAGACCCAGTACTTC. The encoded protein is CASSSIYVAGEETQYF.